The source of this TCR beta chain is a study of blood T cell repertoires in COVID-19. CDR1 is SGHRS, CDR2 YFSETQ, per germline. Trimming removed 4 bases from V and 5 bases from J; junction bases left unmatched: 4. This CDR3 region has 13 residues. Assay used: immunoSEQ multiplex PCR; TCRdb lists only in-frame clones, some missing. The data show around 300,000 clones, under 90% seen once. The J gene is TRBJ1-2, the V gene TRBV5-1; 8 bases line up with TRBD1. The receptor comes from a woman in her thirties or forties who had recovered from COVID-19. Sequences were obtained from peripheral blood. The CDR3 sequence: CASSTGGEYGYTF. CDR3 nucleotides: TGCGCCAGCAGCACAGGGGGAGAATATGGCTACACCTTC. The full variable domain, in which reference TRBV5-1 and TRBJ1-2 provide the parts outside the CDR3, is KAGVTQTPRYLIKTRGQQVTLSCSPISGHRSVSWYQQTPGQGLQFLFEYFSETQRNKGNFPGRFSGRQFSNSRSEMNVSTLELGDSALYLCASSTGGEYGYTFGSGTRLTVV.